These T cell receptor beta chains were read from a single sample in a study of T cell repertoires in cytomegalovirus infection. These receptors are not linked to any known antigen. A single record per CDR3 protein comes from TCRdb applying MiXCR to the reads. The sample lists about 890,000 distinct CDR3 sequences, roughly a third occurring once. Sample: cultured CD8+ T cells from PBMCs, taken from culture after CMV antigen stimulation. Receptor source: a human donor in good health (CMV status not recorded). Some clones in this sample may be carry-over from other donors' samples. The CDR3 runs from the conserved cysteine through the conserved F or W. Each record gives: V gene, D gene, clone size, J gene, CDR3 protein, CDR3 DNA. A D gene is named only where the DNA matches it firmly. Size values are once, few and many counts, or a class for expanded clones, and some rows have none.

v_gene: TRBV7-6
d_gene: NA
abundance: many
j_gene: TRBJ2-7
CDR3aa: CASSLVDNEQYF
CDR3nt: TGTGCCAGCAGCTTGGTTGATAACGAGCAGTACTTC

v_gene: TRBV14
d_gene: NA
abundance: NA
j_gene: TRBJ2-7
CDR3aa: CASSSSLREREQYF
CDR3nt: TGTGCCAGCAGCTCGTCCTTAAGGGAGAGGGAGCAGTACTTC

v_gene: TRBV12-3/TRBV12-4
d_gene: NA
abundance: few
j_gene: TRBJ2-7
CDR3aa: CASQSDVGYEQYF
CDR3nt: TGTGCCAGTCAATCCGACGTCGGCTACGAGCAGTACTTC

v_gene: TRBV18
d_gene: NA
abundance: NA
j_gene: TRBJ2-1
CDR3aa: CASSPREAQSSYNEQFF
CDR3nt: TGTGCCAGCTCACCCCGTGAGGCACAGAGCTCCTACAATGAGCAGTTCTTC

v_gene: TRBV27
d_gene: NA
abundance: NA
j_gene: TRBJ2-3
CDR3aa: CASSSVGASPTDTQYF
CDR3nt: TGTGCCAGCAGTTCGGTAGGAGCCTCCCCCACAGATACGCAGTATTTT

v_gene: TRBV4-1
d_gene: NA
abundance: many
j_gene: TRBJ2-7
CDR3aa: CASSQNVDGSFEQYF
CDR3nt: TGCGCCAGCAGCCAAAATGTAGACGGGTCTTTCGAGCAGTACTTC

v_gene: TRBV20-1
d_gene: NA
abundance: few
j_gene: TRBJ2-3
CDR3aa: CSASRGGQGTTDTQYF
CDR3nt: TGCAGTGCTAGCCGTGGGGGGCAGGGCACCACAGATACGCAGTATTTT

v_gene: TRBV5-4
d_gene: NA
abundance: NA
j_gene: TRBJ2-5
CDR3aa: CASNPDQEQETQYF
CDR3nt: TGTGCCAGCAACCCGGACCAAGAACAAGAGACCCAGTACTTC

v_gene: TRBV6-5
d_gene: NA
abundance: few
j_gene: TRBJ2-5
CDR3aa: CASSYGAGDYQETQYF
CDR3nt: TGTGCCAGCAGTTACGGTGCGGGTGATTACCAAGAGACCCAGTACTTC

v_gene: TRBV20-1
d_gene: TRBD1
abundance: NA
j_gene: TRBJ1-2
CDR3aa: CSATVTGTFVGYGYTF
CDR3nt: TGCAGTGCTACGGTGACAGGGACCTTCGTTGGCTATGGCTACACCTTC

v_gene: TRBV6-6
d_gene: NA
abundance: NA
j_gene: TRBJ1-5
CDR3aa: CASSYRLAVISNQPQHF
CDR3nt: TGTGCCAGCAGTTACAGGTTGGCGGTTATTAGCAATCAGCCCCAGCATTTT

v_gene: TRBV4-1
d_gene: NA
abundance: NA
j_gene: TRBJ2-7
CDR3aa: CASSQESSYEQYF
CDR3nt: TGCGCCAGCAGCCAAGAGTCCTCCTACGAGCAGTACTTC

v_gene: TRBV6-6
d_gene: NA
abundance: NA
j_gene: TRBJ1-1
CDR3aa: CASSYKRREGDTEAFF
CDR3nt: TGTGCCAGCAGTTACAAGAGACGGGAGGGAGACACTGAAGCTTTCTTT

v_gene: TRBV6-1
d_gene: NA
abundance: NA
j_gene: TRBJ2-2
CDR3aa: CASSLRGEATGELFF
CDR3nt: TGTGCCAGCAGTCTTCGTGGGGAGGCCACCGGGGAGCTGTTTTTT

v_gene: TRBV7-6
d_gene: TRBD1
abundance: NA
j_gene: TRBJ1-4
CDR3aa: CASSSGQGTNEKLFF
CDR3nt: TGTGCCAGCAGCTCGGGACAGGGAACTAATGAAAAACTGTTTTTT

v_gene: TRBV4-1
d_gene: NA
abundance: NA
j_gene: TRBJ2-5
CDR3aa: CTSSLTGRVSETQYF
CDR3nt: TGCACCAGCAGCCTCACAGGGAGGGTTTCAGAGACCCAGTACTTC

v_gene: TRBV4-1
d_gene: NA
abundance: NA
j_gene: TRBJ2-2
CDR3aa: CASSQGFPGPGTPQTGELFF
CDR3nt: TGCGCCAGCAGCCAAGGGTTTCCAGGTCCCGGGACACCCCAAACCGGGGAGCTGTTTTTT

v_gene: TRBV19
d_gene: TRBD1
abundance: few
j_gene: TRBJ1-2
CDR3aa: CASSEGQGLYGYTF
CDR3nt: TGTGCCAGTAGTGAGGGACAGGGCCTTTATGGCTACACCTTC

v_gene: TRBV4-3
d_gene: NA
abundance: NA
j_gene: TRBJ1-4
CDR3aa: CASSQPAAGELTNEKLFF
CDR3nt: TGCGCCAGCAGCCAACCCGCAGCAGGGGAGTTAACTAATGAAAAACTGTTTTTT

v_gene: TRBV7-9
d_gene: NA
abundance: many
j_gene: TRBJ2-1
CDR3aa: CASSLRDRRGEQFF
CDR3nt: TGTGCCAGCAGCTTACGAGACCGCCGCGGTGAGCAGTTCTTC

v_gene: TRBV28
d_gene: NA
abundance: NA
j_gene: TRBJ1-1
CDR3aa: CASSLLTGETEAFF
CDR3nt: TGTGCCAGCAGTCTATTAACTGGGGAAACTGAAGCTTTCTTT

v_gene: TRBV5-6
d_gene: NA
abundance: few
j_gene: TRBJ2-7
CDR3aa: CASSSGWSASHEQYF
CDR3nt: TGTGCCAGCAGCTCCGGTTGGTCCGCCTCTCACGAGCAGTACTTC

v_gene: TRBV24-1
d_gene: NA
abundance: NA
j_gene: TRBJ2-4
CDR3aa: CDTSGGGTTLAKNIQYF
CDR3nt: TGTGACACCAGTGGCGGGGGCACCACCTTAGCCAAAAACATTCAGTACTTC

v_gene: TRBV6-5
d_gene: TRBD2
abundance: once
j_gene: TRBJ2-2
CDR3aa: CASTRTSGGARTGELFF
CDR3nt: TGTGCCAGCACTAGGACTAGCGGGGGGGCCCGTACCGGGGAGCTGTTTTTT

v_gene: TRBV7-3
d_gene: NA
abundance: NA
j_gene: TRBJ2-1
CDR3aa: CASSFSGGQADEQFF
CDR3nt: TGTGCCAGCAGCTTTAGCGGTGGCCAAGCGGATGAGCAGTTCTTC

v_gene: TRBV20-1
d_gene: NA
abundance: NA
j_gene: TRBJ2-7
CDR3aa: CSANAVVLPYEQYF
CDR3nt: TGCAGTGCTAATGCCGTGGTCCTACCCTACGAGCAGTACTTC

v_gene: TRBV7-3
d_gene: TRBD1
abundance: many
j_gene: TRBJ2-1
CDR3aa: CASSTGQRTYNEQFF
CDR3nt: TGTGCCAGCAGCACGGGACAGAGAACCTACAATGAGCAGTTCTTC

v_gene: TRBV12-3/TRBV12-4
d_gene: NA
abundance: few
j_gene: TRBJ2-3
CDR3aa: CASSLEAEVDTQYF
CDR3nt: TGTGCCAGCAGCCTCGAAGCCGAGGTAGATACGCAGTATTTT

v_gene: TRBV4-1
d_gene: TRBD2
abundance: many
j_gene: TRBJ2-2
CDR3aa: CASSQGFPGLDSGTGELFF
CDR3nt: TGCGCCAGCAGCCAAGGTTTCCCGGGACTAGATAGTGGCACCGGGGAGCTGTTTTTT

v_gene: TRBV6-1
d_gene: TRBD2
abundance: many
j_gene: TRBJ2-5
CDR3aa: CASSGSSGGTIQYF
CDR3nt: TGTGCCAGCAGTGGTTCTAGCGGGGGGACAATTCAGTACTTC

v_gene: TRBV6-5
d_gene: TRBD2
abundance: NA
j_gene: TRBJ2-2
CDR3aa: CASGKPGLANTGELFF
CDR3nt: TGTGCCAGCGGGAAGCCGGGACTAGCGAACACCGGGGAGCTGTTTTTT

v_gene: TRBV7-2
d_gene: NA
abundance: many
j_gene: TRBJ1-5
CDR3aa: CASSQTLNWGSNQPQHF
CDR3nt: TGTGCCAGCAGCCAAACCTTGAACTGGGGGAGCAATCAGCCCCAGCATTTT

v_gene: TRBV5-8
d_gene: NA
abundance: NA
j_gene: TRBJ2-7
CDR3aa: CASSLGQWYEQYF
CDR3nt: TGTGCCAGCAGCTTGGGCCAGTGGTACGAGCAGTACTTC

v_gene: TRBV2
d_gene: NA
abundance: NA
j_gene: TRBJ2-2
CDR3aa: CASSEEGDLAWSNTGELFF
CDR3nt: TGTGCCAGCAGTGAAGAGGGTGACCTAGCCTGGTCGAACACCGGGGAGCTGTTTTTT

v_gene: TRBV6-6
d_gene: NA
abundance: few
j_gene: TRBJ2-3
CDR3aa: CASRSGTPFTDTQYF
CDR3nt: TGTGCCAGCAGGTCCGGGACTCCTTTCACAGATACGCAGTATTTT

v_gene: TRBV7-6
d_gene: TRBD1
abundance: few
j_gene: TRBJ2-3
CDR3aa: CASSFSAGGADTQYF
CDR3nt: TGTGCCAGCAGCTTTTCCGCAGGGGGCGCGGATACGCAGTATTTT

v_gene: TRBV6-1
d_gene: TRBD1
abundance: NA
j_gene: TRBJ2-1
CDR3aa: CASSYSAGQGDNNEQFF
CDR3nt: TGTGCCAGCAGTTATAGCGCGGGACAGGGTGATAATAATGAGCAGTTCTTC

v_gene: TRBV6-6
d_gene: NA
abundance: NA
j_gene: TRBJ2-5
CDR3aa: CASSYSTLGVTEETQYF
CDR3nt: TGTGCCAGCAGTTACTCGACTTTGGGCGTGACGGAAGAGACCCAGTACTTC

v_gene: TRBV7-6
d_gene: NA
abundance: NA
j_gene: TRBJ1-5
CDR3aa: CASSQTDGSNQPQHF
CDR3nt: TGTGCCAGCAGCCAAACAGACGGGTCAAATCAGCCCCAGCATTTT

v_gene: TRBV28
d_gene: NA
abundance: few
j_gene: TRBJ1-2
CDR3aa: CASRTLDSYFRYGYTF
CDR3nt: TGTGCCAGCAGGACATTGGACTCCTACTTTCGCTATGGCTACACCTTC

v_gene: TRBV7-8
d_gene: NA
abundance: NA
j_gene: TRBJ2-6
CDR3aa: CASSLPRAGANVLTF
CDR3nt: TGTGCCAGCAGCTTGCCCCGGGCTGGGGCCAACGTCCTGACTTTC